What follows is one TCR beta chain and its context. The data are from a study of T cell changes during pregnancy in multiple sclerosis. Clones were sequenced by immunoSEQ multiplex PCR, and TCRdb holds only the in-frame ones, with some missing. Among more than 80,000 clones listed, about 90% were seen once. V shed 5 bases, J shed 1 base, and the junction held 8 bases outside the gene matches. There are 17 residues in the CDR3. CDR1 and CDR2 from the germline V gene are LNHDA and SQIVND (reference sequence). The source is a female donor with multiple sclerosis, enrolled in a pregnancy study. The rearrangement uses TRBV19 and TRBJ1-5; 10 bases are a match to TRBD1. The sequencing here drew on peripheral blood, taken before pregnancy. Written as DNA, the CDR3 is TGTGCCAGTAGTTCCCGGGACAGGGGAAGGAGCAATCAGCCCCAGCATTTT. Translated: CASSSRDRGRSNQPQHF. Full variable domain (remainder filled in from reference TRBV19 and TRBJ1-5): DGGITQSPKYLFRKEGQNVTLSCEQNLNHDAMYWYRQDPGQGLRLIYYSQIVNDFQKGDIAEGYSVSREKKESFPLTVTSAQKNPTAFYLCASSSRDRGRSNQPQHFGDGTRLSIL.